This is a list of T cell receptor beta chains from one sample in a study of radiotherapy plus CTLA-4 blockade in lung cancer. Using immunoSEQ multiplex PCR, the repertoire was profiled, and TCRdb retains in-frame clones only, with some absent. Of tens of thousands of clones listed, roughly three quarters were seen once; the top ten hold 16%. The specimen comprised peripheral blood, sampled from a patient treated with radiotherapy plus ipilimumab. The source of these receptors is a human donor with non-small cell lung cancer that progressed on radiotherapy plus ipilimumab. The CDR3 runs from the conserved cysteine through the conserved F or W. The D gene is left open where the match is weak. Size is omitted from some rows. Given values are once, few, many or a class for expanded clones.

clone size,J gene,V gene,D gene,CDR3 protein,CDR3 DNA
.,TRBJ2-3,TRBV9,.,CASSTAEGSLTDTQYF,TGTGCCAGCAGTACCGCCGAAGGCAGCCTGACAGATACGCAGTATTTT
few,TRBJ1-1,TRBV4-1,TRBD1,CASSSGQGWTEAFF,TGCGCCAGCAGCTCGGGACAGGGTTGGACTGAAGCTTTCTTT
.,TRBJ1-2,TRBV28,.,CASSLRIAAGYTF,TGTGCCAGCAGTTTACGGATCGCAGCTGGCTACACCTTC
.,TRBJ2-2,TRBV13,TRBD1,CASSSNRDRGPTGELFF,TGTGCCAGCAGCTCGAACCGGGACAGGGGGCCGACCGGGGAGCTGTTTTTT
.,TRBJ1-5,TRBV6-1,TRBD1,CASSGDRAGNQPQHF,TGTGCCAGCAGTGGTGACAGGGCGGGAAATCAGCCCCAGCATTTT
.,TRBJ2-1,TRBV15,.,CATSRARGVGKNEQFF,TGTGCCACCAGCAGAGCGCGGGGAGTGGGCAAGAATGAGCAGTTCTTC
.,TRBJ2-2,TRBV5-6,.,CASSLGGTGELFF,TGTGCCAGCAGCTTAGGAGGAACCGGGGAGCTGTTTTTT
few,TRBJ1-2,TRBV5-1,.,CASSLVMGGKNGYTF,TGCGCCAGCAGCTTGGTTATGGGGGGGAAGAATGGCTACACCTTC
.,TRBJ2-2,TRBV25-1,TRBD2,CASSESSGRAGELFF,TGTGCCAGCAGTGAGTCTAGCGGGAGGGCCGGGGAGCTGTTTTTT
.,TRBJ1-1,TRBV7-9,.,CASSTIHGQRNTEAFF,TGTGCCAGCAGCACCATCCATGGCCAACGGAACACTGAAGCTTTCTTT
.,TRBJ2-1,TRBV9,.,CASSRGASGNEQFF,TGTGCCAGCTCCCGGGGGGCTAGCGGCAATGAGCAGTTCTTC
.,TRBJ2-3,TRBV27,.,CASSPSWDTQYF,TGTGCCAGCAGCCCCTCGTGGGATACGCAGTATTTT
few,TRBJ1-1,TRBV20-1,.,CSAKFYTEAFF,TGCAGTGCTAAATTCTACACTGAAGCTTTCTTT
.,TRBJ2-6,TRBV5-1,.,CASSAGVTSSGANVLTF,TGCGCCAGCAGCGCGGGTGTTACTAGCTCTGGGGCCAACGTCCTGACTTTC
.,TRBJ1-1,TRBV4-2,TRBD1,CASSQAIQGPNTEAFF,TGTGCCAGCAGCCAAGCTATACAGGGGCCGAACACTGAAGCTTTCTTT
.,TRBJ1-2,TRBV30,.,CAWSVPTGPLHF,TGTGCCTGGAGTGTGCCAACAGGACCCCTCCACTTC
.,TRBJ2-1,TRBV7-6,TRBD1,CASSSIDRDNEQFF,TGTGCCAGCAGTTCTATAGACAGGGACAATGAGCAGTTCTTC
.,TRBJ2-7,TRBV5-1,TRBD2,CASSLVLAGATSYEQYF,TGCGCCAGCAGCTTGGTACTAGCGGGAGCTACCTCCTACGAGCAGTACTTC
once,TRBJ2-2,TRBV4-2,.,CASSQDREPTGELFF,TGTGCCAGCAGCCAAGATCGAGAACCCACCGGGGAGCTGTTTTTT
.,TRBJ2-1,TRBV28,TRBD2,CASSPPGLAGDNEQFF,TGTGCCAGCAGTCCCCCCGGCCTAGCGGGGGACAATGAGCAGTTCTTC
.,TRBJ2-3,TRBV5-1,.,CASSLSPSDTQYF,TGCGCCAGCAGCTTGAGCCCCTCGGATACGCAGTATTTT
.,TRBJ1-2,TRBV19,.,CASSRIRREYGYTF,TGTGCCAGTAGTAGGATCCGCCGGGAGTATGGCTACACCTTC
.,TRBJ2-1,TRBV5-6,TRBD2,CASSSLAGGNNEQFF,TGTGCCAGCAGCTCCCTAGCGGGAGGGAACAATGAGCAGTTCTTC
.,TRBJ2-5,TRBV5-8,.,CASSLAGTPQETQYF,TGTGCCAGCAGCTTGGCCGGGACACCCCAAGAGACCCAGTACTTC
.,TRBJ1-4,TRBV25-1,.,CASSELVELFF,TGTGCCAGCAGTGAACTGGTGGAACTGTTTTTT
.,TRBJ2-7,TRBV28,TRBD1,CASSYDRGAEQYF,TGTGCCAGCAGCTACGACAGGGGAGCCGAGCAGTACTTC
.,TRBJ2-6,TRBV4-3,.,CASNQESSGANVLTF,TGCGCCAGCAACCAAGAGTCCTCTGGGGCCAACGTCCTGACTTTC
.,TRBJ2-7,TRBV5-4,.,CASSLAGPLAYEQYF,TGTGCCAGCAGCTTGGCAGGGCCCCTCGCATACGAGCAGTACTTC
.,TRBJ2-3,TRBV27,TRBD2,CASSSPRLAGGRTDTQYF,TGTGCCAGCAGTTCCCCCCGACTAGCGGGAGGGAGGACAGATACGCAGTATTTT
.,TRBJ2-7,TRBV10-3,.,CAISDTDPYYEQYF,TGTGCCATCAGTGATACAGATCCGTACTACGAGCAGTACTTC
.,TRBJ2-7,TRBV19,.,CASSAQLAVPSYEQYF,TGTGCCAGTAGTGCTCAACTAGCTGTTCCCTCCTACGAGCAGTACTTC
.,TRBJ1-2,TRBV28,TRBD1,CASRSTGGGYGYTF,TGTGCCAGCAGGTCGACAGGGGGGGGCTATGGCTACACCTTC
.,TRBJ1-1,TRBV5-1,.,CASSLDGMLNTEAFF,TGCGCCAGCAGCTTGGACGGGATGCTGAACACTGAAGCTTTCTTT
.,TRBJ2-3,TRBV7-6,TRBD2,CASSFAGGNTDTQYF,TGTGCCAGCAGCTTTGCGGGAGGGAACACAGATACGCAGTATTTT
once,TRBJ2-6,TRBV6-5,.,CASSLVSGANVLTF,TGTGCCAGCAGTTTAGTCTCTGGGGCCAACGTCCTGACTTTC
.,TRBJ2-3,TRBV9,TRBD2,CASGSSGAQGKDTQYF,TGTGCCAGCGGGAGCAGCGGGGCCCAAGGTAAAGATACGCAGTATTTT
.,TRBJ2-5,TRBV7-2,TRBD2,CASSTGLAGQETQYF,TGTGCCAGCAGCACCGGACTAGCGGGGCAGGAGACCCAGTACTTC
.,TRBJ2-1,TRBV2,TRBD2,CASNLGEGGEQFF,TGTGCCAGCAACCTGGGGGAGGGCGGCGAGCAGTTCTTC
.,TRBJ2-2,TRBV9,.,CASSVSKLGQNTGELFF,TGTGCCAGCAGCGTCAGTAAACTAGGGCAGAACACCGGGGAGCTGTTTTTT
.,TRBJ1-2,TRBV10-2,.,CASSESGIGLGYGYTF,TGCGCCAGCAGTGAGTCGGGGATCGGATTAGGATATGGCTACACCTTC
once,TRBJ1-1,TRBV30,TRBD1,CAWSARGTGGTEAFF,TGTGCCTGGAGTGCCCGGGGGACAGGGGGCACTGAAGCTTTCTTT
.,TRBJ2-1,TRBV7-9,.,CASSLERGDEQFF,TGTGCCAGCAGCTTAGAAAGGGGGGACGAGCAGTTCTTC
once,TRBJ2-3,TRBV4-3,.,CASSQDGRTSSTDTQYF,TGCGCCAGCAGCCAAGATGGCAGGACCTCTAGCACAGATACGCAGTATTTT